This is a list of T cell receptor beta chains from one sample in a study of blood T cell repertoires in COVID-19. Produced via immunoSEQ multiplex PCR; TCRdb's table is partial and in-frame only. The table shows roughly 230,000 clones, with around nine tenths occurring only once. The sequencing input was peripheral blood. Every receptor here comes from a man aged 25-45 years with COVID-19, enrolled during active disease. Each CDR3 is given without its conserved first and last residue. Each record gives: J gene, V gene, CDR3 protein.

TRBJ2-5,TRBV9,ASSPGGEQETQY
TRBJ2-2,TRBV2,ASRLGRSGTGELF
TRBJ1-5,TRBV10-3,AISETGGWSNQPQH
TRBJ2-5,TRBV7-3,ASSLTGSRQETQY
TRBJ1-2,TRBV5-1,ASSDSTGTDYGYT
TRBJ2-3,TRBV5-1,ASSLVQGATDTQY
TRBJ1-1,TRBV18,ASRTGGNTEAF
TRBJ1-2,TRBV13,ASSQTGWSNYGYT
TRBJ1-3,TRBV2,ASSHNRGLSGNTIY
TRBJ1-2,TRBV2,ASSDDLWRYGYT
TRBJ2-1,TRBV7-9,ASSHRLAGGRHNEQF
TRBJ1-4,TRBV5-6,ASSGRSGAFPEKLF
TRBJ1-5,TRBV5-5,ASSLGRAENSNQPQH
TRBJ1-1,TRBV18,ASSPRTGAVGNTEAF
TRBJ2-7,TRBV13,ASSAPGLAGDYEQY
TRBJ1-5,TRBV4-1,ASSQDITAGTYQPQH
TRBJ2-3,TRBV5-1,ASSLALRGHASTDTQY
TRBJ1-1,TRBV5-1,ASSLADRAVNTEAF